This TCR beta chain was observed in a study of T-cell reconstitution after alpha-beta-depleted transplantation in children. The CDR3 covers 17 residues. The V segment lost 1 base and the J segment 2 bases; nucleotides outside the gene matches: 5. Germline V gives CDR1 MNHEY, CDR2 SMNVEV (reference sequence). TCRbeta library construction was performed incorporating unique molecular identifiers. Each CDR3 protein gets one entry after TCRdb re-called the PCR reads with MiXCR. The sample holds 300,000 or so distinct CDR3 sequences, about a tenth seen once. This clonotype was counted many times. V gene TRBV27 combines with J gene TRBJ2-2, with TRBD2 identical over 9 bases. The specimen comprised PBMCs from the stem cell graft donor, sampled from the stem cell graft. This clonotype was obtained from a human donor who donated a stem cell graft to a child with SCID. This CDR3 is CASSLWRLADNTGELFF. CDR3 bases: TGTGCCAGCAGTTTATGGAGACTAGCGGATAACACCGGGGAGCTGTTTTTT.